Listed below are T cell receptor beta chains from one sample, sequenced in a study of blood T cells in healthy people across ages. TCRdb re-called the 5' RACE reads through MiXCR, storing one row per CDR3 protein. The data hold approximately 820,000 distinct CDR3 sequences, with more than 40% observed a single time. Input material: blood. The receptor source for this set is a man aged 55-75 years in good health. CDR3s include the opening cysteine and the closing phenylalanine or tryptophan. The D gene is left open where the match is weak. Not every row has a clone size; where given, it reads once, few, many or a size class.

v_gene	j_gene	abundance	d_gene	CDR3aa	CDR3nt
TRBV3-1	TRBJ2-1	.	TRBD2	CASSQDGGGGLLREQFF	TGTGCCAGCAGCCAAGATGGCGGGGGAGGGTTATTACGGGAGCAGTTCTTC
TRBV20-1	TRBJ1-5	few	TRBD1	CSARPAGGTNQPQHF	TGCAGTGCTAGGCCGGCAGGGGGAACCAATCAGCCCCAGCATTTT
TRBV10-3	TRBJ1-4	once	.	CAISEKKIGGEKLFF	TGTGCCATCAGTGAGAAGAAAATTGGGGGGGAAAAACTGTTTTTT
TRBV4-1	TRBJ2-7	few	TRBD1	CASSQAKGQGEYEQYF	TGCGCCAGCAGCCAAGCGAAGGGACAGGGCGAATACGAGCAGTACTTC
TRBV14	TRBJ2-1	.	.	CASSQRYNEQFF	TGTGCCAGCAGCCAGAGATACAATGAGCAGTTCTTC
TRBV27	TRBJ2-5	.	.	CASRGTPRETQYF	TGTGCCAGCAGAGGGACGCCTCGGGAGACCCAGTACTTC
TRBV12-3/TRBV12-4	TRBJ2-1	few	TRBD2	CASSSLIAGGVVNEQFF	TGTGCCAGCAGTTCTCTGATAGCGGGGGGGGTTGTAAATGAGCAGTTCTTC
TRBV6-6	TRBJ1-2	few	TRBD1	CASSDRVDYGYTF	TGTGCCAGCAGTGACAGGGTGGACTATGGCTACACCTTC
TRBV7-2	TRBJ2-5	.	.	CASSLGVRATVETQYF	TGTGCCAGCAGCTTAGGTGTCAGGGCGACCGTCGAGACCCAGTACTTC
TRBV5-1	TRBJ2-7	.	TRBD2	CASSARLAGPYEQYF	TGCGCCAGCAGCGCCCGACTAGCGGGCCCCTACGAGCAGTACTTC
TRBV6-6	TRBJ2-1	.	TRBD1	CASSYSGVRGHNEQFF	TGTGCCAGCAGTTACTCCGGAGTGAGGGGGCACAATGAGCAGTTCTTC
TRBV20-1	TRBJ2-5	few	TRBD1	CSATDRVSQETQYF	TGCAGTGCTACAGACAGGGTGAGCCAAGAGACCCAGTACTTC
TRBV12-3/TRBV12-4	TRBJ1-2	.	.	CASRGDGNYGYTF	TGTGCCAGCAGAGGGGACGGCAACTATGGCTACACCTTC
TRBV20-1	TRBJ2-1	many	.	CSARAVVVQNNEQFF	TGCAGTGCTAGAGCGGTCGTCGTCCAGAACAATGAGCAGTTCTTC
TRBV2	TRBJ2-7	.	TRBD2	CASSERLASRGQYF	TGTGCCAGCAGCGAGAGACTAGCTTCACGTGGGCAGTACTTC
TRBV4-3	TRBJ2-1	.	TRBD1	CASSQDWPWTGTSSYNEQFF	TGCGCCAGCAGCCAAGATTGGCCCTGGACAGGAACTAGCTCCTACAATGAGCAGTTCTTC
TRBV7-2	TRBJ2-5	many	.	CASSLGGKETQYF	TGTGCCAGCAGCTTAGGCGGTAAAGAGACCCAGTACTTC
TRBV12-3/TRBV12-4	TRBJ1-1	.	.	CASSLRELENTEAFF	TGTGCCAGCAGTTTGCGGGAGCTTGAGAACACTGAAGCTTTCTTT
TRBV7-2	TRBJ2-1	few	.	CASSLVLAGRNEQFF	TGTGCCAGCAGCTTAGTACTAGCAGGGAGGAATGAGCAGTTCTTC
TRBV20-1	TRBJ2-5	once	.	CSAPRDMETQYF	TGCAGTGCTCCTAGAGATATGGAGACCCAGTACTTC
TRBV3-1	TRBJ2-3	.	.	CASGQVAGFTDTQYF	TGTGCCAGCGGCCAAGTTGCGGGGTTCACAGATACGCAGTATTTT
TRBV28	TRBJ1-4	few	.	CASSLMAPSGKLFF	TGTGCCAGCAGTTTAATGGCTCCCTCAGGAAAACTGTTTTTT
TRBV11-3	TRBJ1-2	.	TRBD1	CASSLAGQGGNYGYTF	TGTGCCAGCAGCTTAGCCGGACAGGGGGGTAACTATGGCTACACCTTC
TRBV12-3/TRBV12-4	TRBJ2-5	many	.	CASSLWTEQETQYF	TGTGCCAGCAGTCTCTGGACTGAGCAAGAGACCCAGTACTTC
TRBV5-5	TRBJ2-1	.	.	CASSLLGGRDEQFF	TGTGCCAGCAGCCTCCTCGGGGGTAGGGATGAGCAGTTCTTC
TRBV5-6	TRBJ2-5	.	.	CASSLAESGRLQETQYF	TGTGCCAGCAGCTTGGCGGAGTCAGGACGCCTACAAGAGACCCAGTACTTC
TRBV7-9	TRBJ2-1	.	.	CASSPGHGGSDEQFF	TGTGCCAGCAGCCCGGGCCATGGGGGGTCTGATGAGCAGTTCTTC
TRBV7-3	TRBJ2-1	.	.	CASSQGIGGYYNEQFF	TGTGCCAGCAGCCAAGGTATCGGGGGATACTACAATGAGCAGTTCTTC
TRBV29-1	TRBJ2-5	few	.	CSVDVVAGETQYF	TGCAGCGTTGATGTGGTCGCGGGGGAGACCCAGTACTTC
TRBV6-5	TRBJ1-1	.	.	CASSYRQAGNTEAFF	TGTGCCAGCAGTTACAGGCAGGCGGGAAACACTGAAGCTTTCTTT